This TCR beta chain comes out of a study of blood T cell repertoires in COVID-19. The germline V gene has CDR1 LGHDT and CDR2 YNNKEL (reference sequence). V was trimmed by 0 bases and J by 8 bases, leaving 10 bases between them. CDR3 length: 13 amino acids. Using immunoSEQ multiplex PCR, the repertoire was profiled, and TCRdb retains in-frame clones only, with some absent. The sample includes 300,000 to 350,000 clones, about 87% seen only once; the top ten take under 6%. What was sequenced was PBMCs or T cells enriched from blood (not recorded which). V gene TRBV3-1 (or the pseudogene TRBV3-2) combines with J gene TRBJ1-2, with D maybe TRBD1 (5 bases). This clonotype originated in a man between 25 and 39 years old who had recovered from COVID-19. The CDR3, as DNA: TGTGCCAGCAGCCAAGACATTGGGGGGGGCTACACCTTC. This encodes CASSQDIGGGYTF.